This TCR beta chain was sequenced in a study of T-cell reconstitution after alpha-beta-depleted transplantation in children. Many counts were recorded for this clonotype. Its antigen is as yet unknown. Sequence at one end of the junction differs from germline and may be a read error. Study outcomes and limitations: The study reportedly traced alpha-beta T cells about two months after transplant to several hundred expanded graft clones. It was surviving recipient T cells and thymic progenitors that gave some patients high TCRbeta diversity at day 60. A year had passed since transplant, and T-cell counts and diversity by then came mostly from newly produced T cells.

Library preparation (for TCRbeta) was performed with unique molecular identifiers. From the PCR reads, TCRdb called clonotypes with MiXCR, one entry per CDR3 protein. The repertoire includes hundreds of thousands of distinct CDR3 sequences, 10% to 15% of them detected once, and 0.79% sits in the top ten. The sequence was collected from a girl aged 2-10 years with congenital amegakaryocytic thrombocytopenia, due to receive a stem cell transplant. The source was PBMCs, collected before TCRalphabeta/CD19-depleted stem cell transplant.

CDR3 loop: CASSLGRDSYEQYF. The CDR3 DNA follows: TGCGCCAGCAGCCTCGGGCGGGATAGTTACGAGCAGTACTTC. The rearrangement links TRBV7-9 to TRBJ2-7; tentatively, D is TRBD2 (6 bases). Germline V gene sequence: CDR1 SEHNR, CDR2 FQNEAQ (reference sequence). This CDR3 has 14 residues.